This TCR beta chain was identified in a study of blood T cell repertoires in COVID-19. Across the whole study: Sites in the United States, Italy and Spain provided acute and convalescent COVID-19 samples.

Participants' own reports of clinical history determined their cohort assignment. Recovery among Cohort 3 donors was established by two negative PCRs, clearance, or symptom resolution. In germline, CDR1 is LNHDA, CDR2 SQIVND (reference sequence). V lost 2 bases to trimming and J lost 2 bases, with 13 bases between them. There are 15 residues in the CDR3. Authors' processing steps: For nucleated cells, counts were estimated from reference gene primer amplification. The protocol was immunoSEQ multiplex PCR, while the TCRdb copy is restricted to in-frame clones and leaves out a portion. D and trimming were read from the DNA, whereas the V and J calls and clone size are those reported in that table. Of 180,000 or so clones detected, about 83% appear once; the ten largest clones hold roughly 8.7%.

The chain recombines TRBV19 with TRBJ2-7, with TRBD2 as a possible D gene (6 bases). The TCR comes from a woman in her twenties or thirties who had recovered from COVID-19. The sequenced sample was PBMCs or T cells enriched from blood (not recorded which). The CDR3 sequence is CASSISGGRTYEQYF. The CDR3 DNA follows: TGTGCCAGTAGTATATCCGGGGGACGGACCTACGAGCAGTACTTC. Drawing the rest from reference TRBV19 and TRBJ2-7, the complete variable domain is DGGITQSPKYLFRKEGQNVTLSCEQNLNHDAMYWYRQDPGQGLRLIYYSQIVNDFQKGDIAEGYSVSREKKESFPLTVTSAQKNPTAFYLCASSISGGRTYEQYFGPGTRLTVT.